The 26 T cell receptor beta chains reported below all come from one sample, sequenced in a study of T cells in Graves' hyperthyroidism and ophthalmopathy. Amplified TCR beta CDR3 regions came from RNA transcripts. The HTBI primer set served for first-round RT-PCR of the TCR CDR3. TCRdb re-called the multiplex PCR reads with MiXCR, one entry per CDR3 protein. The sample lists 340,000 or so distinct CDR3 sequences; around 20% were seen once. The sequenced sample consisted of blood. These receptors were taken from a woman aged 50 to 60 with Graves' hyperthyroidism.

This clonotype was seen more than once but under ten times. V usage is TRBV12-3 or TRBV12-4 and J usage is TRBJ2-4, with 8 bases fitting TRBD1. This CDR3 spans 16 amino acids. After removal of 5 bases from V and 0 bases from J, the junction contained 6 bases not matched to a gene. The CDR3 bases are TGTGCCAGCAGTCTGGGACAGGCCGTAGCCAAAAACATTCAGTACTTC. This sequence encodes CASSLGQAVAKNIQYF.

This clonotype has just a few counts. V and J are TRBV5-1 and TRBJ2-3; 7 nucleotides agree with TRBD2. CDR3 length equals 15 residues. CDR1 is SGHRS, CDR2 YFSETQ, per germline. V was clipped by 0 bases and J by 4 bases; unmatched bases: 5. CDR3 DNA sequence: TGCGCCAGCAGCTTGGTGGCTAGCGGCCCAGATACGCAGTATTTT. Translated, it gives CASSLVASGPDTQYF.

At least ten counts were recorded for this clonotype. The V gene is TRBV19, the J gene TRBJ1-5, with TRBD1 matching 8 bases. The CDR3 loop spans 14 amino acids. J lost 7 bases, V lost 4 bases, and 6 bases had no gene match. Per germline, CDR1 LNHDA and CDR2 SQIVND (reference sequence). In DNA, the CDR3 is TGTGCCAGTAGTAGGCAGGGGGCAGGGCAGCCCCAGCATTTT. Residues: CASSRQGAGQPQHF.

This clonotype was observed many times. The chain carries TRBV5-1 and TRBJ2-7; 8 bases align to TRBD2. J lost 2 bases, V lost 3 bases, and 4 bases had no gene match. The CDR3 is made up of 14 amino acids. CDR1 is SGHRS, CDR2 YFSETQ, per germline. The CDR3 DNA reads TGCGCCAGCAGCTGGAATAGCGGGGCCTACGAGCAGTACTTC. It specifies CASSWNSGAYEQYF.

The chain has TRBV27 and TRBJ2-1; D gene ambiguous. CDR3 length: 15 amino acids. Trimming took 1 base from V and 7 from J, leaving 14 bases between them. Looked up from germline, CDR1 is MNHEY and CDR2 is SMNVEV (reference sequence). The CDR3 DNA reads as TGTGCCAGCAGTTTATATGGAGTATACGGAAATGAGCAGTTCTTC. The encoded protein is CASSLYGVYGNEQFF.

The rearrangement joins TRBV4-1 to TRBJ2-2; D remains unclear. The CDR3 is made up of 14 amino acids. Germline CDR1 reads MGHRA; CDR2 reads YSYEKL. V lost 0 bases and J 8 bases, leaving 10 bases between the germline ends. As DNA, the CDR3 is TGCGCCAGCAGCCAAGATACGGGTTCGGGGGAGCTGTTTTTT. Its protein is CASSQDTGSGELFF.

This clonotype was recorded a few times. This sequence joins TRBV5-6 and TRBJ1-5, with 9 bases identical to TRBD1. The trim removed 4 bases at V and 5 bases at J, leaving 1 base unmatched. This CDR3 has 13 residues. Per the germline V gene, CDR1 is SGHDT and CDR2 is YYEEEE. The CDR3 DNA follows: TGTGCCAGCAGCAGGGACAGGGATCAGCCCCAGCATTTT. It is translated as CASSRDRDQPQHF.

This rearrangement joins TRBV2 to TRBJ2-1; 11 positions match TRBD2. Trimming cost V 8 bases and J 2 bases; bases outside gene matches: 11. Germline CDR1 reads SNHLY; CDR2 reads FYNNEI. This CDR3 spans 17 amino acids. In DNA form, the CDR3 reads TGTGCCAGCTTTACTAGCGGGAGACCCGCCGCCTACAATGAGCAGTTCTTC. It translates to CASFTSGRPAAYNEQFF.

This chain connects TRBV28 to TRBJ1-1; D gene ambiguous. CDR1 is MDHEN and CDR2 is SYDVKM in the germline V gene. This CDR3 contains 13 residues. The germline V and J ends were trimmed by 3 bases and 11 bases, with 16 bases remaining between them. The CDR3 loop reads CASSFKGYENAFF. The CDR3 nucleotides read TGTGCCAGCAGTTTTAAAGGGTACGAGAATGCTTTCTTT.

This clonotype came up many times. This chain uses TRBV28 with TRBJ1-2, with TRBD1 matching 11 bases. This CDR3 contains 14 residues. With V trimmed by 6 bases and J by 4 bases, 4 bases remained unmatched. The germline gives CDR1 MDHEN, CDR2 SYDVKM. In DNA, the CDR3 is TGTGCCAGCAGCCTGGGACAGGGGGTCTATGGCTACACCTTC. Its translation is CASSLGQGVYGYTF.

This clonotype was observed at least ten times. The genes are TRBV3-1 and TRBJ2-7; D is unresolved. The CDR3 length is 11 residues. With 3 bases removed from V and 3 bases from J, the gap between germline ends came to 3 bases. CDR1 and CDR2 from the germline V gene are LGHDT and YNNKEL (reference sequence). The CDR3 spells CASSQIYEQYF. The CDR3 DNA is TGTGCCAGCAGCCAGATCTACGAGCAGTACTTC.

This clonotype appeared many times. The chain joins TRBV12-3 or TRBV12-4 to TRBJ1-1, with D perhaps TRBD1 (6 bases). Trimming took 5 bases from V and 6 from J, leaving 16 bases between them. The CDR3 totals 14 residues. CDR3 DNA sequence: TGTGCCAGCAGTCCGGAGGGAGGGGGTGCTGAAGCTTTCTTT. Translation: CASSPEGGGAEAFF.

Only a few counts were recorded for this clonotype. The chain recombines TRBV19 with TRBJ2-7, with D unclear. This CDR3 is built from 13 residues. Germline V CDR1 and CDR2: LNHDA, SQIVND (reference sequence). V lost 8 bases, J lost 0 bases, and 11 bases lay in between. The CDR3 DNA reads TGTGCCAGTGGACGTCTGGACTCCTACGAGCAGTACTTC. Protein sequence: CASGRLDSYEQYF. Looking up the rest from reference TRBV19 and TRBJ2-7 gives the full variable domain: DGGITQSPKYLFRKEGQNVTLSCEQNLNHDAMYWYRQDPGQGLRLIYYSQIVNDFQKGDIAEGYSVSREKKESFPLTVTSAQKNPTAFYLCASGRLDSYEQYFGPGTRLTVT.

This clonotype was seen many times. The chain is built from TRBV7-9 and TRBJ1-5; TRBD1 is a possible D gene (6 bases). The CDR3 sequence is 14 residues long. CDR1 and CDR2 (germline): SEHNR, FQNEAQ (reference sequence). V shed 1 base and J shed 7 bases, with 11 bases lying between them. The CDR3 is CASSLDREEQPQHF. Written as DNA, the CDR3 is TGTGCCAGCAGCTTAGACAGGGAAGAACAGCCCCAGCATTTT.

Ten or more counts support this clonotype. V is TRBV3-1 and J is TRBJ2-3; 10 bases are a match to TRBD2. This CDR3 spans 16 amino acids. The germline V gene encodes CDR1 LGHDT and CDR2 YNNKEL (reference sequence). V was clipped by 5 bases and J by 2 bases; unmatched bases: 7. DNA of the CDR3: TGTGCCAGCAGCTGGGAACTAGCGGGACACACAGATACGCAGTATTTT. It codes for CASSWELAGHTDTQYF.

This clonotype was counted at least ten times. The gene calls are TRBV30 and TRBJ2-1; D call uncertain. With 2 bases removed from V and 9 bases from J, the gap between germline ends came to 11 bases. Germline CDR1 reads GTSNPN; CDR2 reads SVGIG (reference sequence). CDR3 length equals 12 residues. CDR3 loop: CAWSKVAGEQFF. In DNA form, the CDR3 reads TGTGCCTGGAGTAAGGTAGCCGGTGAGCAGTTCTTC. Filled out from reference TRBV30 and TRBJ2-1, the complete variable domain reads SQTIHQWPATLVQPVGSPLSLECTVEGTSNPNLYWYRQAAGRGLQLLFYSVGIGQISSEVPQNLSASRPQDRQFILSSKKLLLSDSGFYLCAWSKVAGEQFFGPGTRLTVL.

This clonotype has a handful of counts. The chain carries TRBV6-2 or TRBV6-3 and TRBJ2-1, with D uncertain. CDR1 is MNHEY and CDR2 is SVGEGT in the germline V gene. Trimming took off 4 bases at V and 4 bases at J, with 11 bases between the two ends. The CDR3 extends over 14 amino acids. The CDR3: CASSSSRDYNEQFF. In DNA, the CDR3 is TGTGCCAGCAGTTCCTCAAGGGATTACAATGAGCAGTTCTTC.

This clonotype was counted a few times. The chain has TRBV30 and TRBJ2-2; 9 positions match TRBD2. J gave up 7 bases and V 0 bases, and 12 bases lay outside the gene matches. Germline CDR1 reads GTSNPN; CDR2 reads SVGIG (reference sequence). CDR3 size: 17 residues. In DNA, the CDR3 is TGTGCCTGGAGTGTAGACTGGCGGGGGGGCTTGAGCGGGGAGCTGTTTTTT. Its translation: CAWSVDWRGGLSGELFF.

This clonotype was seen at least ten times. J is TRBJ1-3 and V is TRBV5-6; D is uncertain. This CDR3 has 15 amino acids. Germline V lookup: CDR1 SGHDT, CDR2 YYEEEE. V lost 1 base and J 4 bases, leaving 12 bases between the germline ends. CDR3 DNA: TGTGCCAGCAGCTTGCAAGGAGCAGGAGGAAACACCATATATTTT. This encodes CASSLQGAGGNTIYF.

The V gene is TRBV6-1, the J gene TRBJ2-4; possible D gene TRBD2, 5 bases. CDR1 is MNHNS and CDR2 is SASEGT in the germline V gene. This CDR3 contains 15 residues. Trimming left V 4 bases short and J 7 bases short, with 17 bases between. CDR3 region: CASSAINRGRNIQYF. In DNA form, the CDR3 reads TGTGCCAGCAGTGCCATCAACCGGGGTAGGAACATTCAGTACTTC.

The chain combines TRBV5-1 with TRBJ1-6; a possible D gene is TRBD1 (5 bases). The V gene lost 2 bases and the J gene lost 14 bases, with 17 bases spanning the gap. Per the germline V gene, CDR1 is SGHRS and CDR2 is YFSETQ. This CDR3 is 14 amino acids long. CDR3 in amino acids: CASSLGQGKVTLHF. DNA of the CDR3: TGCGCCAGCAGCTTAGGGCAGGGTAAGGTTACCCTCCACTTT.

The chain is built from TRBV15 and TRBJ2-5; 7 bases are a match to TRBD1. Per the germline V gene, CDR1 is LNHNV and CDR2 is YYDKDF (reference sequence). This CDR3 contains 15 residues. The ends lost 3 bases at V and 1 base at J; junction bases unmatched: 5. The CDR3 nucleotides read TGTGCCACCAGCAGTGACAGGGATTTCCAAGAGACCCAGTACTTC. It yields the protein CATSSDRDFQETQYF.

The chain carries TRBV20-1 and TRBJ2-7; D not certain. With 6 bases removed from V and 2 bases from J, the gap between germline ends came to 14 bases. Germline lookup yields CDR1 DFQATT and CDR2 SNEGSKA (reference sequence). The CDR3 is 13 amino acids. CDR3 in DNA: TGCAGTGCCGAGGATAGACCCGCCTACGAGCAGTACTTC. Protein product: CSAEDRPAYEQYF.

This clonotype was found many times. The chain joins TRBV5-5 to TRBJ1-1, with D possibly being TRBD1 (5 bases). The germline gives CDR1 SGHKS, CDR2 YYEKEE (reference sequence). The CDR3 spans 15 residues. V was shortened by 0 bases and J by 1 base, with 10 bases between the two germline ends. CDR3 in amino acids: CASSLGQGWNTEAFF. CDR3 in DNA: TGTGCCAGCAGCTTGGGGCAGGGTTGGAACACTGAAGCTTTCTTT.

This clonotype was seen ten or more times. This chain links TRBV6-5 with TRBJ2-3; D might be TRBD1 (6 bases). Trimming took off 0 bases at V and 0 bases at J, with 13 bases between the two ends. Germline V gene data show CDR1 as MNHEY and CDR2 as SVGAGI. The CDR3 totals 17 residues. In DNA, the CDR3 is TGTGCCAGCAGTTACTCTGGTGGACAGATTAGCACAGATACGCAGTATTTT. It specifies CASSYSGGQISTDTQYF.

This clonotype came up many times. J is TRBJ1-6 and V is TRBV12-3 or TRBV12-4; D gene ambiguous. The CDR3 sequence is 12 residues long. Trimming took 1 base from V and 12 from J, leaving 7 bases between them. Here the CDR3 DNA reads TGTGCCAGCAGTTTAGAGATTGGACCCCTCCACTTT. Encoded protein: CASSLEIGPLHF.